The 7 T cell receptor beta chains below all came from one sample that was sequenced in a study of T cells in localized non-small cell lung cancer. The method was immunoSEQ multiplex PCR; TCRdb's version includes in-frame clones alone and lacks a portion of them. The sample contains some 56,000 clones, around 86% of which appear only once. The sample here was peripheral blood, taken before any cancer treatment. The receptors stem from a woman aged 35-70 years with stage I lung adenocarcinoma.

This clone was found a few times. The chain links TRBV29-1 to TRBJ2-7; D is perhaps TRBD2 (5 bases). This CDR3 is built from 12 residues. V lost 5 bases to trimming and J lost 0 bases, with 8 bases between them. Per germline, CDR1 SQVTM and CDR2 ANQGSEA. The CDR3 here is CSVTTSSYEQYF. Written as DNA, the CDR3 is TGCAGCGTTACCACTAGCTCCTACGAGCAGTACTTC.

V is TRBV5-4 and J is TRBJ1-4; 7 nucleotides match TRBD1. The V segment lost 4 bases and the J segment 10 bases; nucleotides outside the gene matches: 10. Per germline, CDR1 SGHNT and CDR2 YYREEE (reference sequence). The CDR3 has 14 residues. CDR3 residues: CASSADRASGKLFF. Written as DNA, the CDR3 is TGTGCCAGCAGCGCCGACAGGGCCAGCGGAAAACTGTTTTTT. The full variable domain, completed using reference TRBV5-4 and TRBJ1-4, is ETGVTQSPTHLIKTRGQQVTLRCSSQSGHNTVSWYQQALGQGPQFIFQYYREEENGRGNFPPRFSGLQFPNYSSELNVNALELDDSALYLCASSADRASGKLFFGSGTQLSVL.

This clone showed up just once. The rearrangement links TRBV2 to TRBJ1-4, with a weak D call TRBD1 (5 bases). Germline CDR1 and CDR2: SNHLY and FYNNEI. This CDR3 spans 14 amino acids. Trimming took 7 bases from V and 7 from J, leaving 16 bases between them. CDR3 nucleotides: TGTGCCAGCAATTCCGGGTCGGGGCGTGAAAAACTGTTTTTT. Protein product: CASNSGSGREKLFF.

V is TRBV7-2 and J is TRBJ2-7; 8 nucleotides match TRBD2. The germline V gene has CDR1 SGHTA and CDR2 FQGNSA. With 0 bases clipped from V and 2 bases from J, the junction kept 6 bases outside the gene matches. The CDR3 has 16 amino acids. The CDR3 nucleotides are TGTGCCAGCAGCTTAGCCTCATCGGGAGGGCCCTACGAGCAGTACTTC. Amino acids: CASSLASSGGPYEQYF. The entire variable domain, with the rest obtained from reference TRBV7-2 and TRBJ2-7, is as follows: GAGVSQSPSNKVTEKGKDVELRCDPISGHTALYWYRQSLGQGLEFLIYFQGNSAPDKSGLPSDRFSAERTGGSVSTLTIQRTQQEDSAVYLCASSLASSGGPYEQYFGPGTRLTVT.

This clone was counted a single time. The chain links TRBV9 to TRBJ2-3; TRBD2 matches 9 bases. The J segment lost 6 bases and the V segment lost 0 bases, leaving 5 bases of the junction unmatched. The CDR3 length is 15 residues. Germline CDR1 SGDLS, CDR2 YYNGEE. The CDR3 reads CASSVEISGGDTQYF. As DNA, the CDR3 is TGTGCCAGCAGCGTAGAAATTAGCGGGGGTGATACGCAGTATTTT.

J is TRBJ2-7 and V is TRBV28; possible D gene TRBD2, 6 bases. V dropped 6 bases and J dropped 3 bases, with 18 bases sitting between them. The CDR3 is 15 residues long. Germline CDR1 MDHEN, CDR2 SYDVKM. The CDR3 nucleotides are TGTGCCAGCAGATCCCTAGGAGGGCTACGCTACGAGCAGTACTTC. Translation gives CASRSLGGLRYEQYF.

The J gene is TRBJ1-6, the V gene TRBV11-2; D is ambiguous. Trimming took 2 bases from V and 9 from J, leaving 14 bases between them. CDR3 length: 15 residues. Germline assignment: CDR1 SGHAT and CDR2 FQNNGV. In nucleotides, the CDR3 is TGTGCCAGCAGCTTAACCGGCCTCCCGAGTTCACCCCTCCACTTT. Amino acid sequence: CASSLTGLPSSPLHF.